This T cell receptor beta chain was found in a study of cytomegalovirus exposure and HLA in healthy donors. Study-level information: The early release's HLA-typed donors yielded 65 million to 85 million unique TCRs.

The PCR ran on 60 Vbeta and 13 Jbeta primers. The protocol was immunoSEQ multiplex PCR, while the TCRdb copy is restricted to in-frame clones and leaves out a portion. The repertoire includes some 150,000 clones, about 80% of them detected once, and 6.5% to 7.5% sits in the top ten. V lost 1 base, J lost 0 bases, and 9 bases stayed unmatched. CDR1 and CDR2 from the germline V gene are LNHNV and YYDKDF (reference sequence). The CDR3 has 19 amino acids. Study-wide results and caveats: TCR beta sequences numbering about 17,000 were associated with HLA alleles at 0.05 false discovery rate in a later analysis. An analysis was carried out at a later point. It showed that HLA-associated TCR beta chains were more clonally expanded than equally common non-associated chains. Immune exposure data for these donors was limited to CMV serostatus.

Note on this clone: Its antigen is unidentified.

The sample was PBMCs. The receptor was isolated from a woman aged 45-65 years in good health and CMV-seropositive. V and J are TRBV15 and TRBJ2-6, with TRBD2 matching 7 bases. CDR3 in amino acids: CATSRASGGGLSGANVLTF. The CDR3 DNA reads TGTGCCACCAGCAGAGCATCGGGGGGAGGGCTCTCTGGGGCCAACGTCCTGACTTTC.